A selection of T cell receptor beta chains follows, all from one sample in a study of T-cell reconstitution after alpha-beta-depleted transplantation in children. Each CDR3 protein gets one entry after TCRdb re-called the PCR reads with MiXCR. Among hundreds of thousands of distinct CDR3 sequences listed, approximately 14% were seen once. Specimen: PBMCs, collected before TCRalphabeta/CD19-depleted stem cell transplant. These receptor sequences come from a girl aged 2 to 9 with congenital amegakaryocytic thrombocytopenia, due to receive a stem cell transplant. Both conserved end residues are part of each CDR3. Each record gives: V gene, J gene, D gene, clone size, CDR3 protein, CDR3 DNA. D genes are given only for firm matches. Expanded clones get a size class; other rows say once, few or many, or leave the size out.

v_call: TRBV18; j_call: TRBJ2-7; d_call: .; clone_size: few; cdr3_aa: CASSLRLLHEQYF; cdr3_nt: TGTGCCAGCTCACTAAGGTTACTCCACGAGCAGTACTTC
v_call: TRBV6-4; j_call: TRBJ2-2; d_call: TRBD2; clone_size: few; cdr3_aa: CASSEGLAGAGELFF; cdr3_nt: TGTGCCAGCAGTGAGGGACTAGCGGGAGCCGGGGAGCTGTTTTTT
v_call: TRBV3-1; j_call: TRBJ1-2; d_call: .; clone_size: many; cdr3_aa: CASSLQVNYGYTF; cdr3_nt: TGTGCCAGCAGCCTACAGGTTAACTATGGCTACACCTTC
v_call: TRBV6-1; j_call: TRBJ1-5; d_call: TRBD1; clone_size: .; cdr3_aa: CASSQQGFGQPQHF; cdr3_nt: TGTGCCAGCAGCCAACAGGGGTTCGGACAGCCCCAGCATTTT
v_call: TRBV7-8; j_call: TRBJ2-3; d_call: .; clone_size: .; cdr3_aa: CASSYSGPRDTQYF; cdr3_nt: TGTGCCAGCAGCTACAGCGGTCCCAGAGATACGCAGTATTTT
v_call: TRBV20-1; j_call: TRBJ2-1; d_call: TRBD2; clone_size: few; cdr3_aa: CSARDWGLAGLRRQNNEQFF; cdr3_nt: TGCAGTGCTAGAGATTGGGGACTAGCGGGACTAAGGCGGCAGAACAATGAGCAGTTCTTC
v_call: TRBV4-1; j_call: TRBJ2-7; d_call: TRBD2; clone_size: few; cdr3_aa: CASSPQRSGRAYEQYF; cdr3_nt: TGCGCCAGCAGCCCCCAGAGGAGCGGGAGGGCCTACGAGCAGTACTTC
v_call: TRBV10-3; j_call: TRBJ2-7; d_call: TRBD1; clone_size: few; cdr3_aa: CAISEPRLVTGASYEQYF; cdr3_nt: TGTGCCATCAGTGAGCCCAGGCTAGTGACAGGGGCGTCCTACGAGCAGTACTTC
v_call: TRBV20-1; j_call: TRBJ2-1; d_call: .; clone_size: .; cdr3_aa: CSARTVAGNEQFF; cdr3_nt: TGCAGTGCTAGAACGGTTGCGGGCAATGAGCAGTTCTTC
v_call: TRBV6-5; j_call: TRBJ1-1; d_call: .; clone_size: many; cdr3_aa: CASSYKMNTEAFF; cdr3_nt: TGTGCCAGCAGTTACAAGATGAACACTGAAGCTTTCTTT
v_call: TRBV29-1; j_call: TRBJ2-1; d_call: TRBD2; clone_size: many; cdr3_aa: CSVSLAGIYNEQFF; cdr3_nt: TGCAGCGTTAGTCTAGCGGGAATATACAATGAGCAGTTCTTC
v_call: TRBV5-4; j_call: TRBJ2-7; d_call: TRBD2; clone_size: .; cdr3_aa: CASSFDRTSGYEQYF; cdr3_nt: TGTGCCAGCAGTTTCGATAGGACTAGCGGTTACGAGCAGTACTTC
v_call: TRBV21-1; j_call: TRBJ2-3; d_call: .; clone_size: .; cdr3_aa: CASSKERRGRVNGTDTQYF; cdr3_nt: TGTGCCAGCAGCAAAGAAAGAAGGGGGCGCGTCAACGGCACAGATACGCAGTATTTT
v_call: TRBV12-3/TRBV12-4; j_call: TRBJ2-3; d_call: .; clone_size: many; cdr3_aa: CASSSGSATTDTQYF; cdr3_nt: TGTGCCAGCAGCTCAGGTAGCGCGACCACAGATACGCAGTATTTT
v_call: TRBV14; j_call: TRBJ2-2; d_call: .; clone_size: few; cdr3_aa: CASSLIRDGGELFF; cdr3_nt: TGTGCCAGCAGCCTTATCCGGGACGGCGGGGAGCTGTTTTTT
v_call: TRBV6-1; j_call: TRBJ2-3; d_call: TRBD2; clone_size: .; cdr3_aa: CASSIAGPSTDTQYF; cdr3_nt: TGTGCCAGCTCGATAGCGGGGCCTAGCACAGATACGCAGTATTTT
v_call: TRBV7-3; j_call: TRBJ2-2; d_call: .; clone_size: .; cdr3_aa: CASSLTGQGFGGELFF; cdr3_nt: TGTGCCAGCAGCTTAACAGGCCAGGGTTTTGGCGGGGAGCTGTTTTTT
v_call: TRBV12-3/TRBV12-4; j_call: TRBJ2-3; d_call: .; clone_size: many; cdr3_aa: CASAEEAAVTDTQYF; cdr3_nt: TGTGCCAGCGCCGAGGAGGCCGCGGTGACAGATACGCAGTATTTT
v_call: TRBV12-3/TRBV12-4; j_call: TRBJ2-1; d_call: TRBD1; clone_size: many; cdr3_aa: CASSPDRELFYNEQFF; cdr3_nt: TGTGCCAGCAGTCCTGACAGGGAACTCTTCTACAATGAGCAGTTCTTC
v_call: TRBV7-6; j_call: TRBJ2-7; d_call: TRBD2; clone_size: few; cdr3_aa: CASSLGLAGEYEKQYF; cdr3_nt: TGTGCCAGCAGCTTAGGACTAGCGGGAGAGTATGAAAAACAGTACTTC
v_call: TRBV20-1; j_call: TRBJ2-7; d_call: TRBD1; clone_size: many; cdr3_aa: CSATLGTAIVSEQYF; cdr3_nt: TGCAGTGCTACTCTCGGGACAGCTATAGTTAGCGAGCAGTACTTC
v_call: TRBV10-3; j_call: TRBJ2-3; d_call: .; clone_size: .; cdr3_aa: CAITETDGTDTQYF; cdr3_nt: TGTGCCATCACCGAGACGGACGGGACAGATACGCAGTATTTT
v_call: TRBV9; j_call: TRBJ2-5; d_call: TRBD2; clone_size: many; cdr3_aa: CASRKRLAGGPRETQYF; cdr3_nt: TGTGCCAGCAGAAAAAGACTAGCGGGAGGACCGCGGGAGACCCAGTACTTC
v_call: TRBV20-1; j_call: TRBJ2-6; d_call: TRBD1; clone_size: few; cdr3_aa: CSANLMGQAHSGANVLTF; cdr3_nt: TGCAGTGCCAATCTAATGGGACAGGCCCACTCTGGGGCCAACGTCCTGACTTTC
v_call: TRBV30; j_call: TRBJ1-1; d_call: TRBD1; clone_size: few; cdr3_aa: CAWVDRGTLNTEAFF; cdr3_nt: TGTGCCTGGGTGGACAGGGGGACGCTCAACACTGAAGCTTTCTTT
v_call: TRBV6-5; j_call: TRBJ1-2; d_call: .; clone_size: many; cdr3_aa: CASSYSTLRGNYGYTF; cdr3_nt: TGTGCCAGCAGTTACTCGACCCTAAGGGGGAACTATGGCTACACCTTC
v_call: TRBV20-1; j_call: TRBJ2-1; d_call: TRBD2; clone_size: many; cdr3_aa: CSAEDRVAGVNEQFF; cdr3_nt: TGCAGTGCGGAAGACAGAGTAGCGGGAGTTAATGAGCAGTTCTTC
v_call: TRBV20-1; j_call: TRBJ1-5; d_call: TRBD1; clone_size: many; cdr3_aa: CSASGRQGYNQPQHF; cdr3_nt: TGCAGTGCTAGTGGCCGACAGGGCTACAATCAGCCCCAGCATTTT
v_call: TRBV10-3; j_call: TRBJ2-2; d_call: .; clone_size: .; cdr3_aa: CAISDAPGQGGELFF; cdr3_nt: TGTGCCATCAGTGACGCCCCGGGACAAGGCGGGGAGCTGTTTTTT
v_call: TRBV21-1; j_call: TRBJ2-7; d_call: .; clone_size: many; cdr3_aa: CASSKGSEEQQYF; cdr3_nt: TGTGCCAGCAGCAAAGGGAGCGAGGAGCAGCAGTACTTC
v_call: TRBV7-9; j_call: TRBJ1-1; d_call: .; clone_size: .; cdr3_aa: CASETRMGSDLNTEAFF; cdr3_nt: TGTGCCAGCGAGACTAGGATGGGGTCCGACCTGAACACTGAAGCTTTCTTT
v_call: TRBV20-1; j_call: TRBJ1-6; d_call: TRBD1; clone_size: few; cdr3_aa: CSAPSPDRVNSPLHF; cdr3_nt: TGCAGTGCTCCATCCCCAGACAGGGTTAATTCACCCCTCCACTTT
v_call: TRBV4-1; j_call: TRBJ2-1; d_call: .; clone_size: few; cdr3_aa: CASSQGRRDSEQFF; cdr3_nt: TGCGCCAGCAGCCAGGGACGCCGGGACTCAGAGCAGTTCTTC